These 11 T cell receptor beta chains share one sample of origin, sequenced in a study of blood T cell repertoires in COVID-19. Profiling relied on immunoSEQ multiplex PCR, and the TCRdb table lists in-frame clones only, not all of them. The sample records about 250,000 clones, around four fifths being singletons. The sequenced sample was peripheral blood. The receptors were gathered from a woman in her fifties or sixties with active or convalescent COVID-19.

This clone was seen just once. V usage is TRBV2 and J usage is TRBJ2-4, with a tentative D call TRBD1 (6 bases). The V and J ends lost 6 bases and 1 base respectively, with 16 bases between them. This CDR3 has 16 residues. Germline CDR1 reads SNHLY; CDR2 reads FYNNEI. The CDR3 DNA reads as TGTGCCAGCAGGGACAGAGGTCTGGGGGCCAAAAACATTCAGTACTTC. Translated, it gives CASRDRGLGAKNIQYF.

CDR3 residues: CASSQGRLNTEAFF. The CDR3 DNA reads as TGTGCCAGCAGCCAGGGGCGCCTGAACACTGAAGCTTTCTTT. The rearrangement joins TRBV3-1 (or the pseudogene TRBV3-2) to TRBJ1-1; possibly TRBD1 for D (5 bases). V gave up 3 bases and J gave up 0 bases, with 8 bases separating them. CDR1 is LGHDT and CDR2 is YNNKEL in the germline V gene (reference sequence). The CDR3 length is 14 residues.

The chain couples TRBV10-2 to TRBJ2-1; 9 bases line up with TRBD2. CDR1 is WSHSY, CDR2 SAAADI, per germline. Unmatched junction bases numbered 14, after V lost 10 bases and J lost 4 bases. This CDR3 has 16 residues. CDR3 sequence (DNA): TGCGCCATTAGGCCACCGGGACTAGCAGGGTACAATGAGCAGTTCTTC. Amino acid sequence: CAIRPPGLAGYNEQFF.

V usage is TRBV5-1 and J usage is TRBJ1-1; D gene unclear. CDR1 and CDR2 from the germline V gene are SGHRS and YFSETQ. There are 11 residues in the CDR3. V lost 3 bases to trimming and J lost 7 bases, with 7 bases between them. CDR3 protein: CASSWGGEAFF. The CDR3 nucleotides read TGCGCCAGCAGCTGGGGAGGTGAAGCTTTCTTT. The complete variable domain, with remaining parts taken from reference TRBV5-1 and TRBJ1-1, reads KAGVTQTPRYLIKTRGQQVTLSCSPISGHRSVSWYQQTPGQGLQFLFEYFSETQRNKGNFPGRFSGRQFSNSRSEMNVSTLELGDSALYLCASSWGGEAFFGQGTRLTVV.

The V call is TRBV15, the J call TRBJ2-5; D is possibly TRBD2 (5 bases). Germline loops: CDR1 LNHNV, CDR2 YYDKDF (reference sequence). CDR3 size: 14 residues. Between the trimmed V and J ends, which lost 1 base and 7 bases, there was a span of 13 bases. CDR3 amino acids: CATSRAVEVGTQYF. Here the CDR3 DNA reads TGTGCCACCAGCAGAGCGGTGGAGGTTGGGACCCAGTACTTC.

CDR3 DNA sequence: TGTGCCAGCTGTTCAGAAGAGACCCAGTACTTC. Amino acid sequence: CASCSEETQYF. The chain combines TRBV6-2 or TRBV6-3 with TRBJ2-5; D remains unclear. The CDR3 length is 11 residues. CDR1 MNHEY and CDR2 SVGEGT come from the germline V gene. The V and J ends lost 8 bases and 3 bases respectively, with 7 bases between them.

In this sample, this clone turned up a few times. The J gene is TRBJ2-3, the V gene TRBV7-8; possible D gene TRBD2, 5 bases. Germline CDR1 reads SGHVS; CDR2 reads FQNEAQ. V was shortened by 10 bases and J by 5 bases, with 31 bases between the two germline ends. This CDR3 contains 18 residues. The CDR3 is CAMQLTIPVGSLLDTQYF. CDR3 DNA: TGTGCCATGCAGCTGACTATCCCCGTAGGAAGTTTGTTAGATACGCAGTATTTT.

This clone was seen just once. The chain joins TRBV11-3 to TRBJ2-1, with D tentatively TRBD2 (5 bases). The germline CDR1 and CDR2 sequences are SGHNT and YENEEA. V was cut by 4 bases and J by 8 bases, with 15 bases left in between. The CDR3 runs 14 residues. CDR3 region: CASSSLGSDHEQFF. The CDR3 nucleotides are TGTGCCAGCAGCTCCCTGGGTAGCGACCATGAGCAGTTCTTC.

The chain joins TRBV5-6 to TRBJ1-1, with TRBD1 matching 7 bases. Germline trimming cut 4 bases from V and 0 bases from J; bases unmatched to any gene: 3. The CDR3 extends over 14 amino acids. Germline CDR1 reads SGHDT; CDR2 reads YYEEEE. The CDR3: CASSPGTVNTEAFF. CDR3 DNA: TGTGCCAGCAGCCCCGGGACAGTGAACACTGAAGCTTTCTTT.

The rearrangement joins TRBV28 to TRBJ2-3; D unresolved. In germline, CDR1 is MDHEN, CDR2 SYDVKM. The CDR3 extends over 17 amino acids. V was shortened by 5 bases and J by 1 base, with 19 bases between the two germline ends. The CDR3, as DNA: TGTGCCAGCAGTCCCCTCCTAGGCGACCTGGGCACAGATACGCAGTATTTT. Residues: CASSPLLGDLGTDTQYF.

This chain's CDR3 is CASSDRGSGTEAFF. The DNA for the CDR3 is TGCGCCAGCAGTGACCGGGGAAGCGGTACTGAAGCTTTCTTT. The V call is TRBV10-1, the J call TRBJ1-1, with D unresolved. The CDR3 covers 14 residues. The V end lost 3 bases, the J end lost 5 bases, and 13 bases lay between the germline ends. Germline CDR1 reads WNHNN; CDR2 reads SYGVQD (reference sequence).